This TCR beta chain emerged from a study of shared clonotypes between healthy human individuals (dated by TCRdb to about 2020). In the study overall: Two women and three men aged 18 to 49 years were included in the cohort. Different laboratories and diverse techniques were used to prepare libraries and sequence TCR repertoires, to increase sequencing depth and limit assay-specific biases. The study deeply sequenced blood TCR repertoires of five healthy adults to estimate repertoire size and the extent of clonotype sharing between individuals. For each donor, CD4 naive and CD4 memory were each run on three plates, CD8 naive on two plates, and CD8 memory on one plate. Each donor's leukapheresis produced roughly between about 0.85 and 10 billion PBMCs. Overall study results and their limits: The small number of donors limited the genetic and exposure-history diversity represented. Clonotypes shared by all four sorted-subset donors showed higher generation probabilities than non-shared clonotypes. Even with the large sequencing depth, rarefaction of the sorted-subset datasets indicated that sequencing was incomplete. Sampling was limited to blood, and TCR repertoires in tissue likely differ from TCR repertoires in blood. Larger estimated clonotype richness was generally found for naive subsets than for memory subsets. Pairwise subsampling indicated that sequencing depth was expected to affect the degree of clonotype sharing among donors. Sharing across four donors was observed for around 5% of naive CD4, under 4% of naive CD8, roughly 2.4% of memory CD4, and around 0.44% of memory CD8 clonotypes.

V drops 1 base and J drops 0 bases, leaving 6 bases in between. Measured from the cysteine to the phenylalanine, the CDR3 is 15 residues long. Of all the DNA, just the CDR3 is kept, 45 bases in frame from base 1. The germline V gene specifies MDHEN as CDR1 and SYDVKM as CDR2. The donors were healthy, HIV-negative adults who had no recently reported acute infections or vaccinations. All donors were Caucasian adults living in Nashville, Tennessee, USA. CD4+ T cells were enriched by magnetic negative selection; naive cells were then positively selected on CD45RA, and the negative fraction formed the memory subset. Blood was obtained by leukapheresis, after which PBMCs were separated by Ficoll-Histopaque density gradient centrifugation and cryopreserved in liquid nitrogen vapor phase. Analytical flow cytometry was used to check the purity and quantity of each magnetically sorted T cell population. Genomic DNA was isolated from each sorted fraction and quantified by UV absorbance on a Nanodrop 2000c.

Using the deep immunoSEQ assay, TCR CDR3 regions were amplified from genomic DNA by multiplex PCR. Extracted genomic DNA from each cell subset was spread evenly across all wells of several immunoSEQ 96-well plates, with each plate serving as a replicate. For sorted subsets, around 0.2 ug genomic DNA, equal to 30,000 or so T cell genomes, was loaded into each replicate PCR. Purified libraries were measured with a Qubit 3.0 fluorometer, size-checked on a Bioanalyzer 2100, and measured again with the KAPA Library Quantification kit. Every immunoSEQ 96-well plate was sequenced on a dedicated single-read 150-cycle Illumina NextSeq 550 flow cell. In the original analysis: The immunoSEQ output contained only junctional sequences without quality scores, so filtering could not match that applied to full-length reads. Sequences were annotated with PyIR, a Python wrapper for IgBLAST v1.9, and V/J genes and CDR3 were assigned using IMGT germline references. Any read was removed if the V/J assignment was weak (E-value above 1e-6), the CDR3 was missing, or the read contained stop codons, out-of-frame junctions, or ambiguous translated residues. V3J clonotypes were defined by identical inferred V gene, J gene, and CDR3 amino acid sequence. The percentage overlap between two repertoires was calculated by dividing the number of shared unique clonotypes by the size of the smaller repertoire. Repertoire richness was assessed with RTK rarefaction, the Chao1 estimator, and Recon v2.1 estimates of unobserved clonotypes. Generation probabilities were computed with OLGA for all TCRbeta clonotypes obtained by the gDNA method from several donors. As stored in TCRdb, this immuneACCESS dataset retains in-frame rearrangements with V and J assigned. A fraction of the clones does not appear; measured against another copy, unresolved V genes explain less than half of the discrepancy, and the remainder lacks a known reason. Clone size and the V and J calls come from that table; the DNA yielded D and trimming. Within this sample are around 2.5 million clones, with over 85% of them counted one time only. 0.36% of the sample is in the top ten clones.

Regarding this clone: Its specific antigen is unknown. It has no much larger one-base neighbor in the sample; base qualities were not kept.

The chain employs TRBV28 and TRBJ1-4, with the D gene call left open. The TCR originated in a young man in good health. Some clones in this sample may be carry-over from other donors' samples. Material: naive CD4+ T cells from PBMCs. Sample cell subset or site, as interpreted from the label and publication: CD45RA+ positively selected. The CDR3 amino acid sequence is: CASSLLVATNEKLFF. The nucleotide sequence reads as follows: TGTGCCAGCAGTTTATTGGTTGCAACTAATGAAAAACTGTTTTTT.